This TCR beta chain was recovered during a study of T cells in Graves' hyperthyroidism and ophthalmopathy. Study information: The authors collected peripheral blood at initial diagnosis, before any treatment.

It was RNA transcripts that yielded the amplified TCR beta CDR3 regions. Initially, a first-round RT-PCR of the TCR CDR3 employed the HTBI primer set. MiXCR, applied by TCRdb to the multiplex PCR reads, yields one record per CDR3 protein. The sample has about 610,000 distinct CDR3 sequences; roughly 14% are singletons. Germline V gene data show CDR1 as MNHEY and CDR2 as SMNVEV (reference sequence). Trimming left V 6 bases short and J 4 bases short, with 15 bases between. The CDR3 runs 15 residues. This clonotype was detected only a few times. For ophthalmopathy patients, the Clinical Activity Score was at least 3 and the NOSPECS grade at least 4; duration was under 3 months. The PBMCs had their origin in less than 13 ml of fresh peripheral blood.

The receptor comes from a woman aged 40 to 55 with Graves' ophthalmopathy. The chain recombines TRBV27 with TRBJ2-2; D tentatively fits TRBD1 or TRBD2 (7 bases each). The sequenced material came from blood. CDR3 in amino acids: CASRIPGGATGELFF. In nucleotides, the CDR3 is TGTGCCAGCAGGATCCCAGGGGGGGCCACCGGGGAGCTGTTTTTT.